What follows are 21 T cell receptor beta chains derived from one specimen sequenced in a study of T cell responses to AZD1222 COVID-19 vaccine. Method: immunoSEQ multiplex PCR; TCRdb's copy keeps in-frame clones and lacks some. The sample records approximately 100,000 clones, 92% being singletons. Source: peripheral blood, taken on day 0 of AZD1222 vaccination. The receptors here all came from an adult in good health.

This chain links TRBV5-6 with TRBJ2-7, with TRBD1 matching 7 bases. Germline lookup yields CDR1 SGHDT and CDR2 YYEEEE. V lost 4 bases to trimming and J lost 2 bases; unmatched junction nucleotides: 6. The CDR3 length is 14 residues. In DNA form, the CDR3 reads TGTGCCAGCAGCGGCCCGGGACAGACCTACGAGCAGTACTTC. It translates to CASSGPGQTYEQYF.

The rearrangement joins TRBV27 to TRBJ2-2; D might be TRBD1 (6 bases). Germline CDR1 is MNHEY and CDR2 is SMNVEV (reference sequence). The CDR3 length is 14 residues. V shed 4 bases and J shed 3 bases, with 9 bases lying between them. In DNA, the CDR3 is TGTGCCAGCAGTTACAGGGCCTACACCGGGGAGCTGTTTTTT. The encoded protein is CASSYRAYTGELFF.

This chain connects TRBV9 to TRBJ1-1, with D unclear. Germline V CDR1 and CDR2: SGDLS, YYNGEE. CDR3 size: 13 residues. V lost 2 bases and J 2 bases, leaving 7 bases between the germline ends. CDR3 in amino acids: CASSVYHNTEAFF. Written as DNA, the CDR3 is TGTGCCAGCAGCGTCTACCATAACACTGAAGCTTTCTTT.

The V gene is TRBV27, the J gene TRBJ1-2; D might be TRBD1 (6 bases). The CDR3 has 14 amino acids. Trimming shortened V by 5 bases and J by 4 bases, and 14 bases separated the two germline ends. Per the germline V gene, CDR1 is MNHEY and CDR2 is SMNVEV (reference sequence). CDR3: CASSAAGQGYGYTF. The CDR3, as DNA: TGTGCCAGCAGTGCCGCGGGACAAGGCTATGGCTACACCTTC.

This chain uses TRBV6-5 with TRBJ1-5, with D tentatively TRBD1 (5 bases). Germline CDR1 and CDR2: MNHEY and SVGAGI. V lost 7 bases and J lost 4, with 14 bases in between. This CDR3 region has 14 residues. The CDR3 reads CASKRSGRNQPQHF. The CDR3, as DNA: TGTGCCAGCAAACGTTCAGGGCGAAATCAGCCCCAGCATTTT.

The chain recombines TRBV4-3 with TRBJ2-7; 7 nucleotides line up with TRBD1. The V segment lost 8 bases and the J segment 3 bases; nucleotides outside the gene matches: 10. CDR3 length: 14 residues. Germline V gives CDR1 LGHNA, CDR2 YSLEER. The chain's CDR3 is CASRQGLGVYEQYF. DNA for the CDR3: TGCGCCAGCCGACAGGGATTGGGTGTCTACGAGCAGTACTTC.

V gene TRBV6-1 combines with J gene TRBJ2-5, with 7 positions matching TRBD2. CDR1 MNHNS and CDR2 SASEGT come from the germline V gene. The CDR3 spans 15 residues. After removal of 2 bases from V and 6 bases from J, the junction contained 9 bases not matched to a gene. The CDR3 sequence: CASSESLGGVKTQYF. In DNA form, the CDR3 reads TGTGCCAGCAGTGAATCGCTTGGGGGGGTAAAGACCCAGTACTTC.

The chain carries TRBV9 and TRBJ2-1; TRBD2 matches 10 bases. J was trimmed by 4 bases and V by 3 bases; bases with no gene match: 4. The CDR3 contains 15 residues. From germline, CDR1 is SGDLS and CDR2 YYNGEE. CDR3 residues: CASSASGGGYNEQFF. The CDR3 DNA reads as TGTGCCAGCAGCGCTAGCGGGGGAGGGTACAATGAGCAGTTCTTC. The whole variable domain, filled in from reference TRBV9 and TRBJ2-1, reads DSGVTQTPKHLITATGQRVTLRCSPRSGDLSVYWYQQSLDQGLQFLIQYYNGEERAKGNILERFSAQQFPDLHSELNLSSLELGDSALYFCASSASGGGYNEQFFGPGTRLTVL.

The chain links TRBV7-7 to TRBJ2-2, with TRBD2 identical over 9 bases. With V trimmed by 5 bases and J by 1 base, 5 bases remained unmatched. The CDR3 loop spans 16 amino acids. CDR1 and CDR2 from the germline V gene are SSHAT and FNYEAQ (reference sequence). In nucleotides, the CDR3 is TGTGCCAGCAGCCCCTTGACTAGCGGGAACACCGGGGAGCTGTTTTTT. Protein sequence: CASSPLTSGNTGELFF.

The V gene is TRBV19, the J gene TRBJ1-2; D unclear. Germline V gene lookup returns CDR1 LNHDA and CDR2 SQIVND (reference sequence). The ends were cut back, 5 bases at V and 6 bases at J, with 19 bases in the middle. The CDR3 extends over 15 amino acids. In nucleotides, the CDR3 is TGTGCCAGTAGTCCTGACAAGTCCCGAATCGATGGCTACACCTTC. It codes for CASSPDKSRIDGYTF.

V gene TRBV15 combines with J gene TRBJ1-2, with 7 positions matching TRBD1. The CDR3 has 14 residues. Trimming at V came to 0 bases and at J to 6 bases, leaving 4 bases not matched to a gene. Germline V gene lookup returns CDR1 LNHNV and CDR2 YYDKDF (reference sequence). The DNA for the CDR3 is TGTGCCACCAGCAGAGATCGTACAGGGGATGGCTACACCTTC. Amino acids: CATSRDRTGDGYTF.

The chain employs TRBV7-9 and TRBJ1-5, with a weak D call TRBD1 (5 bases). The CDR3 contains 13 residues. Germline V gene data show CDR1 as SEHNR and CDR2 as FQNEAQ (reference sequence). Trimming removed 5 bases from V and 6 bases from J, with 11 bases in between. CDR3 in amino acids: CASSLGAGQPQHF. CDR3 DNA: TGTGCCAGCAGCCTCGGGGCAGGTCAGCCCCAGCATTTT.

J is TRBJ2-7 and V is TRBV19, with a weak D call TRBD1 (6 bases). Trimming took 3 bases from V and 1 from J, leaving 19 bases between them. The CDR3 consists of 17 residues. Germline V gives CDR1 LNHDA, CDR2 SQIVND (reference sequence). CDR3 nucleotides: TGTGCCAGTAGTATGTTTTCGCCCCCGGGGACATCCTACGAGCAGTACTTC. This gives the protein CASSMFSPPGTSYEQYF.

The chain links TRBV28 to TRBJ1-4; D possibly corresponds to TRBD1 (6 bases). The CDR3 is 15 amino acids. Trimming took off 5 bases at V and 13 bases at J, with 23 bases between the two ends. Germline lookup yields CDR1 MDHEN and CDR2 SYDVKM. DNA for the CDR3: TGTGCCAGCAGTCCGGAGGGCTCGGGGGCGGGTGGACTGTTTTTT. It encodes CASSPEGSGAGGLFF. The entire variable domain, with the rest obtained from reference TRBV28 and TRBJ1-4, is as follows: DVKVTQSSRYLVKRTGEKVFLECVQDMDHENMFWYRQDPGLGLRLIYFSYDVKMKEKGDIPEGYSVSREKKERFSLILESASTNQTSMYLCASSPEGSGAGGLFFGSGTQLSVL.

The rearrangement links TRBV20-1 to TRBJ2-3; D is ambiguous. The V gene's germline CDR1 is DFQATT and CDR2 SNEGSKA (reference sequence). The CDR3 has 10 amino acids. The ends were cut back, 3 bases at V and 11 bases at J, with 9 bases in the middle. CDR3 loop: CSASQRGQYF. DNA for the CDR3: TGCAGTGCTAGCCAGCGAGGGCAGTATTTT.

The V call is TRBV28, the J call TRBJ2-6; TRBD1 matches at 9 bases. CDR1 and CDR2 (germline): MDHEN, SYDVKM. V gave up 5 bases and J gave up 4 bases; unmatched junction bases: 3. The CDR3 length is 15 residues. The CDR3: CASSPQGAGANVLTF. The CDR3, as DNA: TGTGCCAGCAGTCCACAGGGGGCGGGGGCCAACGTCCTGACTTTC.

The CDR3 region has the DNA TGTGCCAGCAGCAAGGACAGGGACGCCGGGGAGCTGTTTTTT. Protein product: CASSKDRDAGELFF. V gene TRBV5-4 combines with J gene TRBJ2-2; TRBD1 agrees at 8 bases. Trimming took 4 bases from V and 6 from J; bases not matched to a gene: 5. The CDR3 extends over 14 amino acids. Germline V lookup: CDR1 SGHNT, CDR2 YYREEE (reference sequence).

V gene TRBV9 combines with J gene TRBJ1-6; 7 bases are shared with TRBD1. Germline CDR1 is SGDLS and CDR2 is YYNGEE. Trimming removed 7 bases from V and 6 bases from J; junction bases left unmatched: 16. CDR3 size: 17 residues. DNA for the CDR3: TGTGCCAGCGTGGGGGGGCAACCGGGACAGCCTAATTCACCCCTCCACTTT. Residues: CASVGGQPGQPNSPLHF.

The V call is TRBV10-3, the J call TRBJ1-1; D is ambiguous. There are 12 residues in the CDR3. Germline CDR1 is ENHRY and CDR2 is SYGVKD. The ends were cut back, 5 bases at V and 5 bases at J, with 9 bases in the middle. CDR3 loop: CAISQSGTEAFF. DNA of the CDR3: TGTGCCATCAGTCAAAGTGGGACTGAAGCTTTCTTT.

The genes are TRBV28 and TRBJ1-4; the match to TRBD1 covers 7 bases. The CDR3 has 12 residues. J was trimmed by 8 bases and V by 5 bases; bases with no gene match: 2. The V gene's germline CDR1 is MDHEN and CDR2 SYDVKM. The DNA of the CDR3 is TGTGCCAGCAGTACAGGGGACGAAAAACTGTTTTTT. It translates to CASSTGDEKLFF. The full variable domain, its missing parts supplied by reference TRBV28 and TRBJ1-4, is DVKVTQSSRYLVKRTGEKVFLECVQDMDHENMFWYRQDPGLGLRLIYFSYDVKMKEKGDIPEGYSVSREKKERFSLILESASTNQTSMYLCASSTGDEKLFFGSGTQLSVL.

The gene calls are TRBV5-1 and TRBJ1-1; the D gene is possibly TRBD1 (5 bases). CDR1 and CDR2 (germline): SGHRS, YFSETQ. Trimming took 4 bases from V and 1 from J, leaving 14 bases between them. The CDR3 extends over 15 amino acids. The CDR3 is CASSPPGRKNTEAFF. CDR3 sequence (DNA): TGCGCCAGCAGCCCCCCGGGACGGAAGAACACTGAAGCTTTCTTT.